The 8 T cell receptor beta chains below all came from one sample that was sequenced in a study of cytomegalovirus exposure and HLA in healthy donors. PCR employed 60 Vbeta and 13 Jbeta primers. Sequenced by immunoSEQ multiplex PCR; TCRdb stores in-frame clones only, minus some. The data contain approximately 170,000 clones, 80% to 90% of them singletons. Sample: PBMCs. All receptors come from a male donor in good health and CMV-seronegative.

The rearrangement uses TRBV13 and TRBJ2-2; maybe TRBD2 (6 bases). V was cut by 6 bases and J by 7 bases, with 15 bases left in between. This CDR3 spans 14 amino acids. Germline V gives CDR1 PRHDT, CDR2 FYEKMQ (reference sequence). For the CDR3, the DNA is TGTGCCAGCAGGTCATCGGGGGTTAGCGGGGAGCTGTTTTTT. Protein product: CASRSSGVSGELFF.

V and J are TRBV11-1 and TRBJ2-1; 7 bases fit TRBD1. Germline V CDR1 and CDR2: SGHAT, FQDESV (reference sequence). The CDR3 is made up of 15 amino acids. The ends lost 5 bases at V and 4 bases at J; junction bases unmatched: 8. CDR3 region: CASSVRDSSYNEQFF. As DNA, the CDR3 is TGTGCCAGCAGCGTCCGGGACAGTTCATACAATGAGCAGTTCTTC.

The CDR3 is CASSTSSGGSYNEQFF. The CDR3 nucleotides are TGTGCCAGCAGCACTTCTAGCGGGGGGTCTTACAATGAGCAGTTCTTC. This chain joins TRBV7-2 and TRBJ2-1; 11 bases are a match to TRBD2. Losses at the gene ends were 5 bases for V and 4 bases for J; bases not matched to a gene: 7. The CDR3 spans 16 residues. Germline loops: CDR1 SGHTA, CDR2 FQGNSA.

J is TRBJ1-1 and V is TRBV29-1; no clear D gene. The CDR3 has 12 residues. Trimming took 7 bases from V and 2 from J, leaving 11 bases between them. In germline, CDR1 is SQVTM, CDR2 ANQGSEA. The CDR3 sequence: CSAGAGNTEAFF. In nucleotides, the CDR3 is TGCAGCGCAGGTGCGGGAAACACTGAAGCTTTCTTT.

The chain employs TRBV19 and TRBJ1-6, with a possible D match to TRBD1 (6 bases). The CDR3 covers 15 residues. V was clipped by 2 bases and J by 7 bases, with 12 bases between them. CDR1 is LNHDA and CDR2 is SQIVND in the germline V gene (reference sequence). This chain's CDR3 is CASSITGLVNSPLHF. The CDR3 DNA is TGTGCCAGTAGTATAACAGGGCTTGTGAATTCACCCCTCCACTTT.

This clone showed up just a few times. The chain is built from TRBV5-6 and TRBJ1-5; perhaps TRBD1 as D (5 bases). Between the trimmed V and J ends, which lost 0 bases and 4 bases, there was a span of 8 bases. The germline gives CDR1 SGHDT, CDR2 YYEEEE. The CDR3 spans 14 residues. For the CDR3, the DNA is TGTGCCAGCAGCTTGGCCGGGGGGAATCAGCCCCAGCATTTT. Translated: CASSLAGGNQPQHF.

The chain links TRBV29-1 to TRBJ2-3; D possibly corresponds to TRBD1 (5 bases). The length of the CDR3 is 12 residues. CDR1 and CDR2 (germline): SQVTM, ANQGSEA. V lost 3 bases and J lost 2, with 6 bases in between. This CDR3 reads CSVDRVTDTQYF. In DNA form, the CDR3 reads TGCAGCGTTGACAGGGTCACAGATACGCAGTATTTT.

The gene calls are TRBV18 and TRBJ2-5; possibly TRBD2 for D (5 bases). Germline V CDR1 and CDR2: KGHSH, LQKENI. CDR3 size: 16 residues. Trimming shortened V by 6 bases and J by 4 bases, and 21 bases separated the two germline ends. The CDR3 loop reads CASSLQSGPTTETQYF. The CDR3 bases are TGTGCCAGCTCGCTCCAGAGCGGTCCTACGACAGAGACCCAGTACTTC.